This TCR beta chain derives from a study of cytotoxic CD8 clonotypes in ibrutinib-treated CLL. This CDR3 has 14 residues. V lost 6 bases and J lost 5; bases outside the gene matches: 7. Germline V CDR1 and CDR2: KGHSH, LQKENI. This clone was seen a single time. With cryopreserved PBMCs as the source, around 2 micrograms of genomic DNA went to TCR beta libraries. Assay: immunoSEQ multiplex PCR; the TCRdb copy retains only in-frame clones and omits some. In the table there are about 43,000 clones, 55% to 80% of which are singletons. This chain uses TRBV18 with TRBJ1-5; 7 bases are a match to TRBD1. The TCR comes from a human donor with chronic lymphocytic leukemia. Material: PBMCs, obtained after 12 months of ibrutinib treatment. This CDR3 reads CASSSQGGHQPQHF. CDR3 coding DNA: TGTGCCAGCTCCTCTCAGGGGGGCCATCAGCCCCAGCATTTT. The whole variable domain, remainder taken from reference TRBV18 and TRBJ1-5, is NAGVMQNPRHLVRRRGQEARLRCSPMKGHSHVYWYRQLPEEGLKFMVYLQKENIIDESGMPKERFSAEFPKEGPSILRIQQVVRGDSAAYFCASSSQGGHQPQHFGDGTRLSIL.